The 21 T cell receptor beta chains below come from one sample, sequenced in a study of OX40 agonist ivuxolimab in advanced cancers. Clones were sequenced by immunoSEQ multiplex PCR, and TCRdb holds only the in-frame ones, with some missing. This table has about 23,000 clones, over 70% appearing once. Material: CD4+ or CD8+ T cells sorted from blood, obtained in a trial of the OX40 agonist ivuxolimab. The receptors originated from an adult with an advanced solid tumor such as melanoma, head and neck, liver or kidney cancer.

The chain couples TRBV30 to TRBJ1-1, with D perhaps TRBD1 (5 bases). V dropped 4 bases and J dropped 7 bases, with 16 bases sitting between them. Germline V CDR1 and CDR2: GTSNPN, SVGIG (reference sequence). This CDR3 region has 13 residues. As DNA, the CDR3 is TGTGCCTGGACTGCAGGGACGGATCTTGAAGCTTTCTTT. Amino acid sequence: CAWTAGTDLEAFF.

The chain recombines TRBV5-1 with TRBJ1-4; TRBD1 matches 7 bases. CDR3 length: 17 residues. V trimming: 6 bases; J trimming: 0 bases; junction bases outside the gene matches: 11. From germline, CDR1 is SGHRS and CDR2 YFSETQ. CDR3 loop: CASTLSGTATTNEKLFF. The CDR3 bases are TGCGCCAGCACCCTATCAGGGACAGCTACAACTAATGAAAAACTGTTTTTT.

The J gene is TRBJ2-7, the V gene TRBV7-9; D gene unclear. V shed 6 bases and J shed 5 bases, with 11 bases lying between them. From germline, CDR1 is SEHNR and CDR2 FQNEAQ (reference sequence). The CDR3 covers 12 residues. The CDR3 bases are TGTGCCAGCAGTTCCGTCCGGGACGAGCAGTACTTC. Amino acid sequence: CASSSVRDEQYF. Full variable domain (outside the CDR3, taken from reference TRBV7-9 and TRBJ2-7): DTGVSQNPRHKITKRGQNVTFRCDPISEHNRLYWYRQTLGQGPEFLTYFQNEAQLEKSRLLSDRFSAERPKGSFSTLEIQRTEQGDSAMYLCASSSVRDEQYFGPGTRLTVT.

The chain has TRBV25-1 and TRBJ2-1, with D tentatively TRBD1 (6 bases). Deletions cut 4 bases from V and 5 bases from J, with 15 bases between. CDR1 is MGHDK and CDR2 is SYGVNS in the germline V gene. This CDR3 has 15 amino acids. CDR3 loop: CASSAEDSRHNEQFF. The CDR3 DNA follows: TGTGCCAGCAGTGCCGAGGACAGCCGGCACAATGAGCAGTTCTTC.

CDR3 region: CAWAGTGGKLFF. DNA of the CDR3: TGTGCCTGGGCCGGGACAGGGGGGAAACTGTTTTTT. The V call is TRBV30, the J call TRBJ1-4; 11 bases are shared with TRBD1. The CDR3 runs 12 residues. The germline V gene encodes CDR1 GTSNPN and CDR2 SVGIG (reference sequence). The ends lost 5 bases at V and 11 bases at J; junction bases unmatched: 4.

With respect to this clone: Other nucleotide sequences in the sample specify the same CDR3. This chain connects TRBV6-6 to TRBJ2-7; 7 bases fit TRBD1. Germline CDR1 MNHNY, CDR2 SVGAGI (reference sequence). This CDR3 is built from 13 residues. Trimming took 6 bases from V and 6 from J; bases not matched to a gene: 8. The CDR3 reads CASRQTGKAEQYF. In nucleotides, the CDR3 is TGTGCCAGCAGACAGACAGGGAAGGCCGAGCAGTACTTC.

The CDR3 reads CASFSQKDSPLHF. The DNA for the CDR3 is TGTGCCAGCTTTTCACAAAAAGATTCACCCCTCCACTTT. The rearrangement links TRBV2 to TRBJ1-6; D not resolved. CDR3 size: 13 residues. CDR1 is SNHLY and CDR2 is FYNNEI in the germline V gene. V lost 8 bases and J lost 8, with 13 bases in between.

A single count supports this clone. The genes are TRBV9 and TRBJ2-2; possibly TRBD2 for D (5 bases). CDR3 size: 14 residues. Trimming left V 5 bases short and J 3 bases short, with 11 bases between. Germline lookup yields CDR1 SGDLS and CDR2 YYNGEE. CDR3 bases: TGTGCCAGCAGTAAGAGGGAGTACACCGGGGAGCTGTTTTTT. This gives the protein CASSKREYTGELFF.

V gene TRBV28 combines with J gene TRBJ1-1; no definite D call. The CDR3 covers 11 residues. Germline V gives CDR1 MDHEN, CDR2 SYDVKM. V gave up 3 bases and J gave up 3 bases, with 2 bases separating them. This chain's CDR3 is CASSFYTEAFF. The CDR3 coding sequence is TGTGCCAGCAGTTTTTACACTGAAGCTTTCTTT. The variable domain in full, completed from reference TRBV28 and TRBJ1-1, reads DVKVTQSSRYLVKRTGEKVFLECVQDMDHENMFWYRQDPGLGLRLIYFSYDVKMKEKGDIPEGYSVSREKKERFSLILESASTNQTSMYLCASSFYTEAFFGQGTRLTVV.

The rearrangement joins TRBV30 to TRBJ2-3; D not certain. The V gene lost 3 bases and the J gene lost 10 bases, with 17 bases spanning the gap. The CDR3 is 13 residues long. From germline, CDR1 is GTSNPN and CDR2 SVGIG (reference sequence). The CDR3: CAWSKKSSTAQYF. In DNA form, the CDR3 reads TGTGCCTGGAGCAAAAAGAGCTCAACGGCGCAGTATTTT.

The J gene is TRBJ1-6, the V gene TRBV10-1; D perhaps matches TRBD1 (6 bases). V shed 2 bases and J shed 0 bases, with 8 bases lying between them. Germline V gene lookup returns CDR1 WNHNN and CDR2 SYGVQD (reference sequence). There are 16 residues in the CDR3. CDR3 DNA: TGCGCCAGCAGTGAGAGGGGGTTCTCCTATAATTCACCCCTCCACTTT. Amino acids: CASSERGFSYNSPLHF.

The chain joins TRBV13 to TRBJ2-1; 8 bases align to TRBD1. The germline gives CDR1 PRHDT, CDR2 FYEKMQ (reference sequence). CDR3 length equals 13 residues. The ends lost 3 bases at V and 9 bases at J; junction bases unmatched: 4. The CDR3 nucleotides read TGTGCCAGCAGCTTCGGACAGGGATTTGAGCAGTTCTTC. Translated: CASSFGQGFEQFF.

CDR3 bases: TGTGCCAGCAGCGGACAGGCACTGAACACTGAAGCTTTCTTT. Translating gives CASSGQALNTEAFF. The J gene is TRBJ1-1, the V gene TRBV14, with 7 bases lining up with TRBD1. The J segment lost 0 bases and the V segment lost 5 bases, leaving 3 bases of the junction unmatched. In germline, CDR1 is SGHDN, CDR2 FVKESK. The CDR3 runs to 14 residues. Supplemented by reference TRBV14 and TRBJ1-1, the full variable domain reads EAGVTQFPSHSVIEKGQTVTLRCDPISGHDNLYWYRRVMGKEIKFLLHFVKESKQDESGMPNNRFLAERTGGTYSTLKVQPAELEDSGVYFCASSGQALNTEAFFGQGTRLTVV.

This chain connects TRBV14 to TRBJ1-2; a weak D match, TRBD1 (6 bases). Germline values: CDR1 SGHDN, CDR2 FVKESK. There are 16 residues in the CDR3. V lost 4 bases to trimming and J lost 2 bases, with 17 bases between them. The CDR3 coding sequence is TGTGCCAGCAGCCGCGACCCGACAGGAGCCAACTATGGCTACACCTTC. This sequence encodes CASSRDPTGANYGYTF.

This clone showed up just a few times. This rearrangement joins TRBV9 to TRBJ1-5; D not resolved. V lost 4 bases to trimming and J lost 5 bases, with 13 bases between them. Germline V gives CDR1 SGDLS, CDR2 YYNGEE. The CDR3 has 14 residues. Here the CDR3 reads CASSLTGEDQPQHF. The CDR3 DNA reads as TGTGCCAGCAGCCTCACTGGAGAGGATCAGCCCCAGCATTTT. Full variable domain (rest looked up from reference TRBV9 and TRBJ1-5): DSGVTQTPKHLITATGQRVTLRCSPRSGDLSVYWYQQSLDQGLQFLIQYYNGEERAKGNILERFSAQQFPDLHSELNLSSLELGDSALYFCASSLTGEDQPQHFGDGTRLSIL.

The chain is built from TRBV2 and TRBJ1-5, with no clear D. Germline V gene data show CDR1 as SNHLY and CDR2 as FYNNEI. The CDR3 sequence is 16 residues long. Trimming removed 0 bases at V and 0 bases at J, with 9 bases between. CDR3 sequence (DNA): TGTGCCAGCAGTGAAGCGCTTCGGGGTAGCAATCAGCCCCAGCATTTT. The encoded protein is CASSEALRGSNQPQHF.

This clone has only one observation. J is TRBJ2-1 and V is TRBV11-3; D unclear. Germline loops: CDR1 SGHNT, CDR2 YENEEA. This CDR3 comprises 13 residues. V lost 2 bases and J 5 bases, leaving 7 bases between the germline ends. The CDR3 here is CASSLLRNNEQFF. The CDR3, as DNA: TGTGCCAGCAGCTTATTGAGGAACAATGAGCAGTTCTTC.

The CDR3 spells CASSHQRMNTEAFF. CDR3 in DNA: TGTGCCAGTAGTCATCAGAGGATGAACACTGAAGCTTTCTTT. V is TRBV19 and J is TRBJ1-1; D unresolved. The CDR3 covers 14 residues. V shed 5 bases and J shed 0 bases, with 10 bases lying between them. Per the germline V gene, CDR1 is LNHDA and CDR2 is SQIVND (reference sequence).

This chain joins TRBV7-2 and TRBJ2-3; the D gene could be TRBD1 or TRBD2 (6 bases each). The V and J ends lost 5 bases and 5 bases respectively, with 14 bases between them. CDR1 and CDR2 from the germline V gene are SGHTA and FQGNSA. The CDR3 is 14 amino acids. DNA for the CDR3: TGTGCCAGCAGCCCTGGAAGGGGGGTAGATACGCAGTATTTT. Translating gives CASSPGRGVDTQYF.

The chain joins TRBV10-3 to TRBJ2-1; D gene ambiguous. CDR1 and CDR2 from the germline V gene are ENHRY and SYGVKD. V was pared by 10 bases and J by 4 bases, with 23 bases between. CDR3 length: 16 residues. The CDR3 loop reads CATSEQPPDSYNEQFF. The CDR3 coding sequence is TGTGCCACCTCGGAGCAACCGCCCGATAGTTACAATGAGCAGTTCTTC.

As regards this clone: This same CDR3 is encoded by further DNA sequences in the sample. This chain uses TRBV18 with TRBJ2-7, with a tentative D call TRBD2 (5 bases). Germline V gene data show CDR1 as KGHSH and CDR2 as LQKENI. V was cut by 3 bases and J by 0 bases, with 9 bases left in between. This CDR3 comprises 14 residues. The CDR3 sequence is CASSPSGSSYEQYF. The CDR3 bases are TGTGCCAGCTCACCGTCGGGGAGCTCCTACGAGCAGTACTTC.